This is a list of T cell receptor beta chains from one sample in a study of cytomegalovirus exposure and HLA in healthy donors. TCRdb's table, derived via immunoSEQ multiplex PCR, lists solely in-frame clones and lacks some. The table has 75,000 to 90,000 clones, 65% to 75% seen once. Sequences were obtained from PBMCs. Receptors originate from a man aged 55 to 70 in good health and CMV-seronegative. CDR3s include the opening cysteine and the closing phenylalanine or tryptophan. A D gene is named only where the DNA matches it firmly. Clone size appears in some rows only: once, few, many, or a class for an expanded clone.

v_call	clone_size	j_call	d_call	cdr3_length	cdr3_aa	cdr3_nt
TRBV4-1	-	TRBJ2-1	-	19	CASSQDLIPRVPSYNEQFF	TGCGCCAGCAGCCAAGATCTCATCCCCCGGGTTCCCTCATACAATGAGCAGTTCTTC
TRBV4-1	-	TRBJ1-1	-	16	CASSQFSTAERRRAFF	TGCGCCAGCAGCCAGTTCTCGACGGCCGAGAGACGGCGGGCTTTCTTT
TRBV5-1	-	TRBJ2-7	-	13	CASSWQSSYEQYF	TGCGCCAGCAGCTGGCAGTCCTCCTACGAGCAGTACTTC
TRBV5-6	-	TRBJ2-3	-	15	CASSLRVGATDTQYF	TGTGCCAGCAGCTTGCGTGTTGGGGCCACAGATACGCAGTATTTT
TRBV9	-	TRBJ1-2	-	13	CASTPRGGDGYTF	TGTGCCAGCACCCCGAGGGGGGGGGATGGCTACACCTTC
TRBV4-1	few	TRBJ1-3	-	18	CASSLIGSAGVLGNTIYF	TGCGCCAGCAGCCTCATCGGTAGTGCGGGGGTCCTAGGAAACACCATATATTTT
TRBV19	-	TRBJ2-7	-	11	CASSTGYEQYF	TGTGCCAGTAGTACAGGCTACGAGCAGTACTTC
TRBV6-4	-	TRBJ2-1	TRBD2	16	CASSGGPVAGGYEQFF	TGTGCCAGCAGCGGGGGCCCCGTAGCGGGGGGTTATGAGCAGTTCTTC
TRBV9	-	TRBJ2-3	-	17	CASSPSRSGSSTDTQYF	TGTGCCAGCAGCCCCTCGAGGAGCGGTTCTAGCACAGATACGCAGTATTTT
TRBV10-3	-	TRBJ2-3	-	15	CAISESGSRTDTQYF	TGTGCCATCAGTGAGTCAGGGAGTCGGACAGATACGCAGTATTTT
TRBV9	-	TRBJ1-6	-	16	CASSGLQTSYNSPLHF	TGTGCCAGCAGCGGTCTACAGACCTCCTATAATTCACCCCTCCACTTT
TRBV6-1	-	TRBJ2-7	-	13	CASSEPGDYEQYF	TGTGCCAGCAGTGAGCCAGGGGACTACGAGCAGTACTTC
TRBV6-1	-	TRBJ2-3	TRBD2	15	CASTAAGGNTDTQYF	TGTGCCAGCACCGCAGCGGGGGGTAACACAGATACGCAGTATTTT
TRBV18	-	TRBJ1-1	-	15	CASSPSGGRVTEAFF	TGTGCCAGCTCACCCTCGGGAGGGCGGGTCACTGAAGCTTTCTTT
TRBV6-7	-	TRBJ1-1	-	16	CASSYQGRDMNTEAFF	TGTGCCAGCAGTTACCAAGGACGGGACATGAACACTGAAGCTTTCTTT
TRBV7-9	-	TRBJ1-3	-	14	CASDTGGMGNTIYF	TGTGCCAGCGATACGGGAGGGATGGGAAACACCATATATTTT
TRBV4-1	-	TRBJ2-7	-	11	CASSQEREQYF	TGCGCCAGCAGCCAGGAGCGGGAGCAGTACTTC
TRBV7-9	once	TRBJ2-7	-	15	CASSRLLTGSYEQYF	TGTGCCAGCAGCCGACTCCTGACAGGCTCCTACGAGCAGTACTTC
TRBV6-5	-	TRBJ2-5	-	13	CATTGGAPETQYF	TGTGCCACTACAGGGGGGGCGCCGGAGACCCAGTACTTC
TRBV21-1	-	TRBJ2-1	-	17	CASSNNRTGTSYNEQFF	TGTGCCAGCAGCAACAACCGGACAGGGACCTCCTACAATGAGCAGTTCTTC
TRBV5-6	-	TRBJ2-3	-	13	CASSVLASDTQYF	TGTGCCAGCAGCGTCCTAGCGTCTGATACGCAGTATTTT
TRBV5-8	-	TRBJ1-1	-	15	CASSPPGLLNTEAFF	TGTGCCAGCAGCCCTCCCGGCCTACTAAACACTGAAGCTTTCTTT
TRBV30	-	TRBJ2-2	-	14	CAWSGRRNTGELFF	TGTGCCTGGAGTGGTCGGAGGAACACCGGGGAGCTGTTTTTT
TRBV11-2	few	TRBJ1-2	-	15	CASSFTGKLLGGYTF	TGTGCCAGCAGCTTCACGGGGAAGCTATTAGGAGGCTACACCTTC
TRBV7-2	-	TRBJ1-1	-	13	CASSRRWNTEAFF	TGTGCCAGCAGCCGCCGGTGGAACACTGAAGCTTTCTTT
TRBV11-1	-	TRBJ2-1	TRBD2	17	CASSSLGLAGGQGEQFF	TGTGCCAGCAGCTCTCTCGGGCTAGCGGGGGGGCAAGGTGAGCAGTTCTTC
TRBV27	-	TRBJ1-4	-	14	CASSFGTTNEKLFF	TGTGCCAGCAGTTTCGGGACAACTAATGAAAAACTGTTTTTT
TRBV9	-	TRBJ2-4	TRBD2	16	CASSVEAGGAYGIQYF	TGTGCCAGCAGCGTAGAGGCGGGGGGGGCCTACGGCATTCAGTACTTC
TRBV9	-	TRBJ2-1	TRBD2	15	CASSVGAGVYNEQFF	TGTGCCAGCAGCGTAGGAGCGGGGGTCTACAATGAGCAGTTCTTC
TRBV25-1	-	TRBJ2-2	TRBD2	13	CASSLGGAGELFF	TGTGCCAGCAGCCTCGGGGGGGCCGGGGAGCTGTTTTTT
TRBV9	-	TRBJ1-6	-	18	CASSVALPGGAVDSPLHF	TGTGCCAGCAGCGTAGCCCTCCCAGGAGGGGCAGTGGATTCACCCCTCCACTTT
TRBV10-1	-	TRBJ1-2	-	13	CASSEWQGNGYTF	TGCGCCAGCAGTGAGTGGCAGGGGAACGGCTACACCTTC
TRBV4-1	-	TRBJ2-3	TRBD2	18	CASSQAGGERGGRDTQYF	TGCGCCAGCAGCCAAGCGGGAGGGGAGCGGGGGGGCAGGGATACGCAGTATTTT
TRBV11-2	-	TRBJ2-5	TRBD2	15	CASSLSRGGGETQYF	TGTGCCAGCAGCCTATCTCGGGGGGGCGGGGAGACCCAGTACTTC
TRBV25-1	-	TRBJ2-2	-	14	CASSDRTNTGELFF	TGTGCCAGCAGTGACAGAACGAACACCGGGGAGCTGTTTTTT
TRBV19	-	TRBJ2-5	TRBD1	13	CASNPTGEETQYF	TGTGCCAGTAACCCGACAGGGGAAGAGACCCAGTACTTC
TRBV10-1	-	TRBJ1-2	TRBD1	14	CASRVGQKNYGYTF	TGCGCCAGCAGGGTGGGACAGAAAAACTATGGCTACACCTTC
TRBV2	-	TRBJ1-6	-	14	CASTTTGGNSPLHF	TGTGCCAGCACCACGACAGGTGGCAATTCACCCCTCCACTTT
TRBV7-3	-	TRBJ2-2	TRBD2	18	CASSLPGLAGGPTGELFF	TGTGCCAGCAGCTTACCCGGACTAGCGGGGGGTCCCACCGGGGAGCTGTTTTTT
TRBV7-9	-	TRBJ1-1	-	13	CASSGDRGTEAFF	TGTGCCAGCAGCGGCGATAGGGGTACTGAAGCTTTCTTT
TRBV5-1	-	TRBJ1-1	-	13	CASSLVLTAEAFF	TGCGCCAGCAGCTTGGTATTGACAGCGGAAGCTTTCTTT
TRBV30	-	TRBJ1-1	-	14	CAWSGEGSGAEAFF	TGTGCCTGGAGTGGGGAGGGCTCGGGAGCTGAAGCTTTCTTT
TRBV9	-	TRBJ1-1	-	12	CASSAWNTEAFF	TGTGCCAGCAGCGCTTGGAACACTGAAGCTTTCTTT
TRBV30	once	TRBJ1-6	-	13	CAWEDGLNSPLHF	TGTGCCTGGGAGGACGGACTGAATTCACCCCTCCACTTT
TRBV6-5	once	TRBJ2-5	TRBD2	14	CASRIVGGEETQYF	TGTGCCAGCAGGATAGTGGGGGGGGAAGAGACCCAGTACTTC
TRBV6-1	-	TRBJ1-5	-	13	CASTETGNQPQHF	TGTGCCAGCACCGAGACAGGCAATCAGCCCCAGCATTTT
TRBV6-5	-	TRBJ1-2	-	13	CASTVDRNYGYTF	TGTGCCAGCACCGTCGACAGAAACTATGGCTACACCTTC
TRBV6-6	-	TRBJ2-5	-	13	CASIRQYQETQYF	TGTGCCAGCATTAGACAGTACCAAGAGACCCAGTACTTC